The 20 T cell receptor beta chains below were found in one sample sequenced in a study of blood T cell repertoires in COVID-19. Method: immunoSEQ multiplex PCR; TCRdb's copy keeps in-frame clones and lacks some. The sample lists some 500,000 clones, approximately 88% seen once, with 1.5% to 2% in the top ten. Sequencing used PBMCs or T cells enriched from blood (not recorded which). These receptors were taken from a woman between 40 and 50 years old who had recovered from COVID-19.

This chain connects TRBV6-4 to TRBJ1-2; D is undetermined. V dropped 4 bases and J dropped 3 bases, with 9 bases sitting between them. Germline CDR1 reads MRHNA; CDR2 reads SNTAGT. The CDR3 consists of 13 residues. The CDR3 loop reads CASSAAPDYGYTF. The DNA of the CDR3 is TGTGCCAGCAGTGCCGCGCCCGACTATGGCTACACCTTC.

The chain joins TRBV15 to TRBJ1-3; the D gene is possibly TRBD1 (5 bases). The CDR3 spans 16 residues. From germline, CDR1 is LNHNV and CDR2 YYDKDF (reference sequence). V was shortened by 1 base and J by 0 bases, with 10 bases between the two germline ends. The CDR3 DNA sequence: TGTGCCACCAGCAGAGGGGCGGGGGTCTCTGGAAACACCATATATTTT. The encoded protein is CATSRGAGVSGNTIYF.

V is TRBV11-2 and J is TRBJ2-1; 7 bases match TRBD2. The CDR3 runs 18 residues. Germline V gene sequence: CDR1 SGHAT, CDR2 FQNNGV. With V trimmed by 0 bases and J by 4 bases, 12 bases remained unmatched. CDR3 coding DNA: TGTGCCAGCAGCTTAGAATGGGCTAGCGGAGCTCTTTACAATGAGCAGTTCTTC. Its protein product is CASSLEWASGALYNEQFF.

In the case of this clone: The sample carries other DNA sequences with the same CDR3. DNA for the CDR3: TGTGCCAGCAGCGGACTAGCGGGAGGCGAGCAGTACTTC. Residues: CASSGLAGGEQYF. The chain is built from TRBV12-3 or TRBV12-4 and TRBJ2-7; 14 bases are shared with TRBD2. This CDR3 is built from 13 residues. The J segment lost 6 bases and the V segment lost 6 bases, leaving 1 base of the junction unmatched.

V and J are TRBV7-9 and TRBJ1-2, with no clear D. Germline loops: CDR1 SEHNR, CDR2 FQNEAQ (reference sequence). V lost 5 bases and J lost 0, with 13 bases in between. The CDR3 runs 15 residues. The DNA for the CDR3 is TGTGCCAGCAGCCTGCAGGCCGACGCTAACTATGGCTACACCTTC. Protein product: CASSLQADANYGYTF.

The chain couples TRBV10-3 to TRBJ1-4; TRBD1 might be the D (6 bases). Germline V lookup: CDR1 ENHRY, CDR2 SYGVKD. Trimming stripped 4 bases from V and 7 bases from J, with 16 bases between. The CDR3 is 15 amino acids. CDR3 sequence (DNA): TGTGCCATCAGTGGGGGGCCCGGGTATGGTGAAAAACTGTTTTTT. Encoded protein: CAISGGPGYGEKLFF.

The chain couples TRBV11-2 to TRBJ2-5; 9 bases are shared with TRBD1. Trimming removed 6 bases from V and 5 bases from J; junction bases left unmatched: 7. Per the germline V gene, CDR1 is SGHAT and CDR2 is FQNNGV. CDR3 length: 14 residues. CDR3 sequence (DNA): TGTGCCAGCAGGGAACAGGGGGCTGGGGAGACCCAGTACTTC. Translating gives CASREQGAGETQYF.

The chain carries TRBV5-1 and TRBJ2-7; tentative D call: TRBD1 (6 bases). The CDR3 totals 14 residues. The germline V gene has CDR1 SGHRS and CDR2 YFSETQ. The germline V and J ends were trimmed by 4 bases and 3 bases, with 14 bases remaining between them. The CDR3 reads CASSVGQTDYEQYF. In DNA form, the CDR3 reads TGCGCCAGCAGCGTCGGACAGACCGACTACGAGCAGTACTTC.

This clone was seen only a few times. The rearrangement joins TRBV19 to TRBJ1-6, with 9 positions matching TRBD1. Looked up from germline, CDR1 is LNHDA and CDR2 is SQIVND (reference sequence). V shed 4 bases and J 6 bases; nucleotides not matched to a gene: 10. The CDR3 consists of 17 residues. The CDR3 region has the DNA TGTGCCAGTAGTAGACCCACCGGGACAGGGCTTAATTCACCCCTCCACTTT. It encodes CASSRPTGTGLNSPLHF. Based on the CDR3 plus reference TRBV19 and TRBJ1-6, the full variable domain is DGGITQSPKYLFRKEGQNVTLSCEQNLNHDAMYWYRQDPGQGLRLIYYSQIVNDFQKGDIAEGYSVSREKKESFPLTVTSAQKNPTAFYLCASSRPTGTGLNSPLHFGNGTRLTVT.

The count of this clone is one. The CDR3 protein is CASSQDRGSYGYTF. The CDR3 bases are TGCGCCAGCAGCCAAGACAGGGGAAGCTATGGCTACACCTTC. The chain links TRBV4-3 to TRBJ1-2; TRBD1 is a possible D gene (6 bases). The CDR3 extends over 14 amino acids. Germline V CDR1 and CDR2: LGHNA, YSLEER. Trimming removed 0 bases at V and 4 bases at J, with 9 bases between.

The V and J genes are TRBV18 and TRBJ2-6; D possibly corresponds to TRBD2 (5 bases). Trimming pared 3 bases from V and 1 base from J, leaving 13 bases between. Germline-derived CDR1 and CDR2 are KGHSH and LQKENI. There are 17 residues in the CDR3. The CDR3 protein is CASSPDGGMSGANVLTF. The CDR3 nucleotides read TGTGCCAGCTCACCGGACGGAGGTATGTCTGGGGCCAACGTCCTGACTTTC.

The chain joins TRBV7-6 to TRBJ2-7; 14 positions match TRBD2. The ends lost 5 bases at V and 2 bases at J; junction bases unmatched: 5. CDR1 is SGHVS, CDR2 FNYEAQ, per germline. The CDR3 has 16 residues. CDR3 in DNA: TGTGCCAGCAGCCCAGGGACTAGCGGGAGTCCCTACGAGCAGTACTTC. Amino acid sequence: CASSPGTSGSPYEQYF. The whole variable domain, filled in from reference TRBV7-6 and TRBJ2-7, reads GAGVSQSPRYKVTKRGQDVALRCDPISGHVSLYWYRQALGQGPEFLTYFNYEAQQDKSGLPNDRFSAERPEGSISTLTIQRTEQRDSAMYRCASSPGTSGSPYEQYFGPGTRLTVT.

In this sample, this clone turned up a few times. The genes are TRBV4-1 and TRBJ2-3; 9 bases map to TRBD2. The V and J ends lost 1 base and 8 bases, in that order; junction bases with no gene match: 10. Per the germline V gene, CDR1 is MGHRA and CDR2 is YSYEKL. The CDR3 consists of 16 residues. As DNA, the CDR3 is TGCGCCAGCAGCCAAGCCCCCGGGACTAGCAGCGGTACGCAGTATTTT. Protein: CASSQAPGTSSGTQYF.

The chain links TRBV6-5 to TRBJ2-7; D unclear. V was pared by 0 bases and J by 1 base, with 10 bases between. The CDR3 loop spans 15 amino acids. The germline V gene has CDR1 MNHEY and CDR2 SVGAGI. The CDR3 bases are TGTGCCAGCAGTTACTCTCGGCAGGATTCCTACGAGCAGTACTTC. Translated, it gives CASSYSRQDSYEQYF.

The chain recombines TRBV4-3 with TRBJ1-2, with D perhaps matching TRBD1 (5 bases). The CDR3 consists of 14 residues. Germline lookup yields CDR1 LGHNA and CDR2 YSLEER. V was cut by 4 bases and J by 13 bases, with 22 bases left in between. The CDR3 sequence: CASSPGPGGTPTTF. The DNA of the CDR3 is TGCGCCAGCAGCCCCGGGCCCGGGGGGACCCCTACCACCTTC.

A single count supports this clone. At the DNA level, this CDR3 is encoded by other sequences in the same sample as well. This chain links TRBV18 with TRBJ2-1; D is ambiguous. The germline CDR1 and CDR2 sequences are KGHSH and LQKENI. The germline V and J ends were trimmed by 3 bases and 6 bases, with 3 bases remaining between them. The CDR3 covers 11 residues. The CDR3 is CASSPRNEQFF. Written as DNA, the CDR3 is TGTGCCAGCTCACCCCGCAATGAGCAGTTCTTC.

The chain carries TRBV6-5 and TRBJ1-2; D remains unclear. The CDR3 covers 16 residues. The V gene's germline CDR1 is MNHEY and CDR2 SVGAGI. Deletions cut 0 bases from V and 4 bases from J, with 15 bases between. The CDR3 spells CASSYSRYGNGYGYTF. For the CDR3, the DNA is TGTGCCAGCAGTTACTCAAGGTACGGGAACGGCTATGGCTACACCTTC.

This chain joins TRBV7-8 and TRBJ1-5, with TRBD1 identical over 7 bases. Germline V CDR1 and CDR2: SGHVS, FQNEAQ. The CDR3 totals 16 residues. With V trimmed by 5 bases and J by 5 bases, 12 bases remained unmatched. The CDR3 loop reads CASSPTKGQWDQPQHF. CDR3 coding DNA: TGTGCCAGCAGCCCTACGAAGGGACAGTGGGATCAGCCCCAGCATTTT.

The chain has TRBV11-3 and TRBJ1-1, with D maybe TRBD1 (5 bases). Germline V gene lookup returns CDR1 SGHNT and CDR2 YENEEA. V was clipped by 5 bases and J by 7 bases, with 17 bases between them. This CDR3 is built from 14 residues. CDR3 residues: CASSNSRAGGEAFF. DNA for the CDR3: TGTGCCAGCAGCAACAGCCGTGCGGGGGGTGAAGCTTTCTTT.

This chain uses TRBV15 with TRBJ2-1; 10 bases agree with TRBD1. Germline CDR1 reads LNHNV; CDR2 reads YYDKDF (reference sequence). The V segment lost 1 base and the J segment 8 bases; nucleotides outside the gene matches: 8. The CDR3 runs 16 residues. CDR3 amino acids: CATSRGLPGQGYEQFF. The CDR3 bases are TGTGCCACCAGCAGAGGACTCCCGGGACAGGGGTATGAGCAGTTCTTC.